These 30 T cell receptor beta chains were all obtained from the same sample, sequenced in a study of early T cells in non-severe SARS-CoV-2 infection. TCRdb passed the 5' RACE reads through MiXCR, listing each CDR3 protein once. The sample shows tens of thousands of distinct CDR3 sequences, under 9.5% of them seen only once. The source material was whole blood. All receptors derive from an adult who was a healthcare worker with PCR-confirmed SARS-CoV-2 infection or an uninfected control (not recorded which).

This clonotype has ten or more counts. CDR3 amino acids: CSARDWDGLAKNIQYF. CDR3 sequence (DNA): TGCAGTGCTAGAGATTGGGACGGGTTAGCCAAAAACATTCAGTACTTC. V and J are TRBV20-1 and TRBJ2-4; perhaps D is TRBD1 or TRBD2 (5 bases each). This CDR3 contains 16 residues. CDR1 DFQATT and CDR2 SNEGSKA come from the germline V gene (reference sequence). Trimming took off 0 bases at V and 0 bases at J, with 12 bases between the two ends.

This clonotype was recorded once. Without the conserved terminal phenylalanine or tryptophan, this CDR3 likely stems from a read error. It is unclear where the CDR3 begins or ends on the DNA, so no DNA is shown, and the CDR3 is as TCRdb lists it. This chain connects TRBV28 to TRBJ2-7; the table's D call TRBD1 went unverified against the DNA. The CDR3 has 12 residues if both end residues are counted. Germline assignment: CDR1 MDHEN and CDR2 SYDVKM. The chain's CDR3 is CATSLCAPCRGI.

This clonotype was detected ten times or more. The chain recombines TRBV7-9 with TRBJ2-7, with D possibly TRBD1 on 6 matching bases. With 5 bases removed from V and 3 bases from J, the gap between germline ends came to 17 bases. Per the germline V gene, CDR1 is SEHNR and CDR2 is FQNEAQ (reference sequence). This CDR3 is 15 amino acids long. CDR3: CASSLPISGDYEQYF. CDR3 nucleotides: TGTGCCAGCAGCCTCCCCATCTCAGGGGACTACGAGCAGTACTTC.

The J gene is TRBJ2-2, the V gene TRBV20-1; a possible D gene is TRBD1 (6 bases). V was clipped by 5 bases and J by 3 bases, with 19 bases between them. Germline V lookup: CDR1 DFQATT, CDR2 SNEGSKA (reference sequence). The CDR3 length is 16 residues. Here the CDR3 reads CSAWGQGGSDTGELFF. For the CDR3, the DNA is TGCAGTGCTTGGGGGCAGGGTGGGAGTGACACCGGGGAGCTGTTTTTT.

This clonotype was seen ten or more times. V usage is TRBV12-3 or TRBV12-4 and J usage is TRBJ1-1; D may be TRBD1 (5 bases). V lost 6 bases, J lost 2 bases, and 13 bases lay in between. CDR3 length: 14 amino acids. DNA of the CDR3: TGTGCCAGCAGGAGCCAGGGCAGCAACACTGAAGCTTTCTTT. It is translated as CASRSQGSNTEAFF.

V is TRBV5-1 and J is TRBJ2-5; TRBD2 aligns across 7 bases. The CDR3 runs 15 residues. Germline CDR1 is SGHRS and CDR2 is YFSETQ. V shed 1 base, J shed 5 bases, and the junction held 8 bases outside the gene matches. The CDR3, as DNA: TGCGCCAGCAGCTTGAATAACCAGGGAGGGGAGACCCAGTACTTC. It codes for CASSLNNQGGETQYF.

This clonotype was observed many times. CDR3 DNA sequence: TGCAGTGCTAGAGTGAGTCTCTGGGGTGAGCAGTTCTTC. It translates to CSARVSLWGEQFF. J is TRBJ2-1 and V is TRBV20-1; D not certain. CDR3 length equals 13 residues. The ends were cut back, 1 base at V and 9 bases at J, with 13 bases in the middle. Per the germline V gene, CDR1 is DFQATT and CDR2 is SNEGSKA (reference sequence).

This clonotype was recorded at least ten times. V and J are TRBV15 and TRBJ1-5, with a weak D call TRBD1 (5 bases). Germline values: CDR1 LNHNV, CDR2 YYDKDF (reference sequence). Between the trimmed V and J ends, which lost 3 bases and 3 bases, there was a span of 12 bases. The CDR3 is made up of 15 amino acids. DNA of the CDR3: TGTGCCACCAGCAGGGACACGAGGGCCAATCAGCCCCAGCATTTT. Residues: CATSRDTRANQPQHF.

This clonotype was observed at least ten times. This chain uses TRBV6-5 with TRBJ2-4, with D tentatively TRBD1 (6 bases). CDR1 and CDR2 (germline): MNHEY, SVGAGI. The CDR3 has 13 amino acids. Trimming removed 10 bases from V and 5 bases from J, with 15 bases in between. The CDR3, as DNA: TGTGCCACCCAGGGGCTGAGAGAAAACATTCAGTACTTC. Translated, it gives CATQGLRENIQYF.

This clonotype was seen only a few times. The rearrangement uses TRBV28 and TRBJ2-5, with D unresolved. V was clipped by 8 bases and J by 2 bases, with 0 bases between them. CDR3 length equals 9 residues. Germline lookup yields CDR1 MDHEN and CDR2 SYDVKM. DNA for the CDR3: TGTGCCAGCCAAGAGACCCAGTACTTC. It yields the protein CASQETQYF.

The chain joins TRBV29-1 to TRBJ1-1; D possibly corresponds to TRBD1 (6 bases). This CDR3 region has 14 residues. Trimming removed 3 bases from V and 4 bases from J, with 15 bases in between. Germline V CDR1 and CDR2: SQVTM, ANQGSEA. The CDR3 sequence: CSVEGEGVRTEAFF. CDR3 coding DNA: TGCAGCGTTGAGGGAGAGGGGGTTCGCACTGAAGCTTTCTTT.

This clonotype was seen more than once but under ten times. A read error may produce the germline difference seen at one junction end. The chain links TRBV7-9 to TRBJ1-1; 7 bases are shared with TRBD1. Germline assignment: CDR1 SEHNR and CDR2 FQNEAQ (reference sequence). This CDR3 region has 14 residues. The CDR3 loop reads CASSYGQANAEAFF. CDR3 nucleotides: TGTGCCAGCAGCTATGGACAGGCGAACGCTGAAGCTTTCTTT. Full variable domain (rest looked up from reference TRBV7-9 and TRBJ1-1): DTGVSQNPRHKITKRGQNVTFRCDPISEHNRLYWYRQTLGQGPEFLTYFQNEAQLEKSRLLSDRFSAERPKGSFSTLEIQRTEQGDSAMYLCASSYGQANAEAFFGQGTRLTVV.

This clonotype appeared a few times. The gene calls are TRBV18 and TRBJ2-5; D might be TRBD2 (6 bases). Trimming removed 3 bases from V and 6 bases from J, with 11 bases in between. This CDR3 contains 13 residues. Per germline, CDR1 KGHSH and CDR2 LQKENI. The CDR3 DNA is TGTGCCAGCTCACCCCCGGAGGGACAGACCCAGTACTTC. It codes for CASSPPEGQTQYF.

This sequence joins TRBV20-1 and TRBJ2-5; the match to TRBD2 covers 7 bases. Per the germline V gene, CDR1 is DFQATT and CDR2 is SNEGSKA (reference sequence). The CDR3 has 15 amino acids. The junction had 4 bases not matched to a gene; V was cut back by 0 bases and J by 0 bases. The CDR3 spells CSARDLRGYQETQYF. For the CDR3, the DNA is TGCAGTGCTAGAGATTTGCGGGGGTACCAAGAGACCCAGTACTTC.

J is TRBJ2-5 and V is TRBV28; no clear D. From germline, CDR1 is MDHEN and CDR2 SYDVKM. The ends were cut back, 3 bases at V and 7 bases at J, with 15 bases in the middle. CDR3 size: 14 residues. The CDR3: CASSLGSPKGTQYF. The CDR3 DNA reads TGTGCCAGCAGTTTGGGCTCCCCAAAGGGGACCCAGTACTTC.

At least ten counts were recorded for this clonotype. The gene calls are TRBV20-1 and TRBJ2-7; weak D call: TRBD1 (5 bases). From germline, CDR1 is DFQATT and CDR2 SNEGSKA (reference sequence). This CDR3 has 14 amino acids. V lost 3 bases, J lost 0 bases, and 12 bases lay in between. CDR3 nucleotides: TGCAGTGCTAGGGATTGGGGCACCTCCTACGAGCAGTACTTC. Protein: CSARDWGTSYEQYF.

V usage is TRBV5-1 and J usage is TRBJ2-1; 9 bases are a match to TRBD1. The V gene end was trimmed by 2 bases and the J gene end by 0 bases; junction bases not matched to a gene: 6. CDR1 is SGHRS, CDR2 YFSETQ, per germline. The CDR3 extends over 17 amino acids. CDR3 residues: CASSLAGTGSSYNEQFF. The CDR3 DNA reads TGCGCCAGCAGCTTAGCCGGGACAGGGAGCTCCTACAATGAGCAGTTCTTC.

This clonotype has at least ten counts. The rearrangement joins TRBV28 to TRBJ2-7; D is ambiguous. Between the trimmed V and J ends, which lost 5 bases and 7 bases, there was a span of 18 bases. This CDR3 has 14 residues. Germline V gene sequence: CDR1 MDHEN, CDR2 SYDVKM. In DNA, the CDR3 is TGTGCCAGCAGTCCCCACGGAGACGTTCGGGAGCAGTACTTC. Residues: CASSPHGDVREQYF. The full variable domain, completed using reference TRBV28 and TRBJ2-7, is DVKVTQSSRYLVKRTGEKVFLECVQDMDHENMFWYRQDPGLGLRLIYFSYDVKMKEKGDIPEGYSVSREKKERFSLILESASTNQTSMYLCASSPHGDVREQYFGPGTRLTVT.

This clonotype was found many times. At one boundary the junction diverges from the germline segment, which might be a read error. J is TRBJ2-1 and V is TRBV4-1; TRBD2 might be the D (6 bases). This CDR3 is built from 12 residues. Germline V lookup: CDR1 MGHRA, CDR2 YSYEKL. The CDR3 spells CASSQAVTSRVF. The CDR3 bases are TGCGCCAGCAGCCAAGCAGTAACTAGCAGGGTCTTC.

The CDR3 region has the DNA TGCAGCGTTGGGATGGCGGGGCCAAGAGAGACCCAGTACTTC. The encoded protein is CSVGMAGPRETQYF. The chain couples TRBV29-1 to TRBJ2-5, with D perhaps matching TRBD2 (6 bases). Trimming shortened V by 4 bases and J by 4 bases, and 16 bases separated the two germline ends. The length of the CDR3 is 14 residues. In germline, CDR1 is SQVTM, CDR2 ANQGSEA.

This chain uses TRBV5-1 with TRBJ2-7, with D possibly being TRBD1 (6 bases). The CDR3 sequence is 14 residues long. Germline loops: CDR1 SGHRS, CDR2 YFSETQ. Trimming removed 0 bases at V and 2 bases at J, with 9 bases between. The CDR3 nucleotides are TGCGCCAGCAGCTTGGTAGGGGGAGCCTACGAGCAGTACTTC. Translated: CASSLVGGAYEQYF.

The rearrangement links TRBV5-1 to TRBJ1-3; D may be TRBD1 (5 bases). The CDR3 has 18 amino acids. V was pared by 0 bases and J by 1 base, with 17 bases between. Germline loops: CDR1 SGHRS, CDR2 YFSETQ. CDR3 DNA sequence: TGCGCCAGCAGCTTGGAAATTAGGGGTGGGTCGTCTGGAAACACCATATATTTT. Translation: CASSLEIRGGSSGNTIYF.

V is TRBV5-1 and J is TRBJ1-3; no clear D gene. The CDR3 runs to 12 residues. Trimming removed 3 bases from V and 0 bases from J, with 1 base in between. Germline CDR1 and CDR2: SGHRS and YFSETQ. The CDR3 sequence: CASSYSGNTIYF. CDR3 in DNA: TGCGCCAGCAGCTACTCTGGAAACACCATATATTTT.

This clonotype was recorded at least ten times. The rearrangement links TRBV5-1 to TRBJ1-1; D not resolved. The CDR3 sequence is 16 residues long. Between the trimmed V and J ends, which lost 4 bases and 1 base, there was a span of 17 bases. Per germline, CDR1 SGHRS and CDR2 YFSETQ. The CDR3 protein is CASSLHYMNRNTEAFF. As DNA, the CDR3 is TGCGCCAGCAGCCTCCATTACATGAATCGGAACACTGAAGCTTTCTTT.

This chain uses TRBV6-5 with TRBJ1-2; 7 bases agree with TRBD1. The CDR3 has 15 residues. Germline V gene lookup returns CDR1 MNHEY and CDR2 SVGAGI. With V trimmed by 6 bases and J by 0 bases, 7 bases remained unmatched. The CDR3 nucleotides are TGTGCCAGCAGGGAAACGGGACAGTCTAACTATGGCTACACCTTC. Its translation: CASRETGQSNYGYTF.

This clonotype was counted ten times or more. The J gene is TRBJ1-6, the V gene TRBV27; unclear D gene. Germline V gene sequence: CDR1 MNHEY, CDR2 SMNVEV (reference sequence). The CDR3 length is 12 residues. Trimming removed 6 bases at V and 4 bases at J, with 4 bases between. CDR3 sequence reads: CASRLYNSPLHF. DNA of the CDR3: TGTGCCAGCAGGCTTTATAATTCACCCCTCCACTTT.

The J gene is TRBJ2-5, the V gene TRBV7-2; D uncertain. This CDR3 region has 13 residues. CDR1 is SGHTA, CDR2 FQGNSA, per germline. Trimming took 3 bases from V and 0 from J, leaving 5 bases between them. CDR3: CASSFSNQETQYF. The DNA of the CDR3 is TGTGCCAGCAGCTTTTCGAACCAAGAGACCCAGTACTTC. Drawing the rest from reference TRBV7-2 and TRBJ2-5, the complete variable domain is GAGVSQSPSNKVTEKGKDVELRCDPISGHTALYWYRQSLGQGLEFLIYFQGNSAPDKSGLPSDRFSAERTGGSVSTLTIQRTQQEDSAVYLCASSFSNQETQYFGPGTRLLVL.

This clonotype appeared many times. The gene calls are TRBV28 and TRBJ1-1; 8 positions match TRBD1. The CDR3 loop spans 13 amino acids. Germline-derived CDR1 and CDR2 are MDHEN and SYDVKM. V was pared by 4 bases and J by 4 bases, with 2 bases of the junction left unmatched. The CDR3 bases are TGTGCCAGCAGTTGGACAGGGCCCACTGAAGCTTTCTTT. Residues: CASSWTGPTEAFF.

This clonotype was recorded many times. The chain combines TRBV28 with TRBJ1-4; tentative D call: TRBD1 (5 bases). The germline CDR1 and CDR2 sequences are MDHEN and SYDVKM. Trimming cost V 4 bases and J 5 bases, with 14 bases left between them. CDR3 length: 15 amino acids. The chain's CDR3 is CASSSPAGGNEKLFF. CDR3 DNA: TGTGCCAGCAGTTCCCCTGCGGGGGGGAATGAAAAACTGTTTTTT.

This clonotype was counted only a few times. The chain couples TRBV25-1 to TRBJ2-1, with TRBD2 matching over 10 bases. Unmatched junction bases numbered 6, after V lost 6 bases and J lost 7 bases. Per the germline V gene, CDR1 is MGHDK and CDR2 is SYGVNS. This CDR3 has 14 amino acids. The CDR3 sequence: CASSSAGGPNEQFF. CDR3 sequence (DNA): TGTGCCAGCAGCTCAGCGGGGGGGCCAAATGAGCAGTTCTTC.